This T cell receptor (beta chain) was captured in a study of OX40 agonist ivuxolimab in advanced cancers. Study results and limitations: Expanded clones were, on average, more numerous in CD8+ T cells than in CD4+. Clonal expansion in partial responders at 0.1-3.0 mg/kg ranked among the lowest.

The data were produced by immunoSEQ multiplex PCR, yet TCRdb's version contains in-frame clones alone and is incomplete. The sample yields 55,000 to 75,000 clones, 86% seen once. V shed 5 bases and J shed 0 bases, with 11 bases lying between them. The CDR3 spans 15 residues. Per germline, CDR1 MNHEY and CDR2 SMNVEV (reference sequence). On this clone: The target antigen is unknown.

The sequencing used CD4+ or CD8+ T cells sorted from blood, collected in a trial of the OX40 agonist ivuxolimab. The chain recombines TRBV27 with TRBJ1-3; D remains unclear. This receptor was taken from an adult with an advanced solid tumor such as melanoma, head and neck, liver or kidney cancer. In DNA form, the CDR3 reads TGTGCCAGCAGTAGGAGCGGAATCTCTGGAAACACCATATATTTT. Its translation is CASSRSGISGNTIYF.